These T cell receptor beta chains were read from a single sample in a study of cytomegalovirus exposure and HLA in healthy donors. Assay used: immunoSEQ multiplex PCR; TCRdb lists only in-frame clones, some missing. In the table there are roughly 150,000 clones, around four fifths of which are singletons. Sequencing was done on a sample of PBMCs. Every receptor here comes from a male donor in good health and CMV-seronegative. CDR3s include the opening cysteine and the closing phenylalanine or tryptophan. Each record gives: clone size, J gene, V gene, D gene, CDR3 DNA, CDR3 protein. The D gene is left open where the match is weak. Part of the rows lack a size; the others show once, few, many or a class for expanded clones.

>.|TRBJ2-5|TRBV6-1|TRBD1
TGTGCCAGCTGGGACAGGGGCCAAGAGACCCAGTACTTC
CASWDRGQETQYF
>.|TRBJ1-2|TRBV18|TRBD1
TGTGCCAGCTCTCAGGACAGGGGAGGAGGCTACACCTTC
CASSQDRGGGYTF
>.|TRBJ2-1|TRBV13|.
TGTGCCAGCAGCTTAGGAGGAGGGGGCCGCAATGAGCAGTTCTTC
CASSLGGGGRNEQFF
>.|TRBJ2-1|TRBV9|.
TGTGCCAGCAGCGTAGCTGGGGGGACTCGCTCCTACAATGAGCAGTTCTTC
CASSVAGGTRSYNEQFF
>.|TRBJ1-5|TRBV19|.
TGTGCCAGTAGGGAGTATAGCAATCAGCCCCAGCATTTT
CASREYSNQPQHF
>.|TRBJ1-1|TRBV6-5|TRBD1
TGTGCCAGCAGACGAACAGGGGGCGTCACTGAAGCTTTCTTT
CASRRTGGVTEAFF
>once|TRBJ1-2|TRBV15|.
TGTGCCACCAGCAGGAGGCTTTGGGGAGGCTATGGCTACACCTTC
CATSRRLWGGYGYTF
>.|TRBJ1-5|TRBV19|.
TGTGCCAGTAGGAGGGAGATGAATCAGCCCCAGCATTTT
CASRREMNQPQHF
>.|TRBJ1-1|TRBV7-9|.
TGTGCCAGCAGCTGGCGAGACTACACTGAAGCTTTCTTT
CASSWRDYTEAFF
>.|TRBJ2-5|TRBV7-7|.
TGTGCCAGCAGCCGCCTTGGCGGAGGCAATCAAGAGACCCAGTACTTC
CASSRLGGGNQETQYF
>.|TRBJ2-3|TRBV11-2|.
TGTGCCAGCAGCCAGGTAACGGGGGGCTCAGATACGCAGTATTTT
CASSQVTGGSDTQYF
>.|TRBJ2-5|TRBV5-1|TRBD2
TGCGCCAGCAGCTTGACTAGGACTAGCGGGGTTTCTGAGACCCAGTACTTC
CASSLTRTSGVSETQYF
>.|TRBJ1-3|TRBV19|TRBD1
TGTGCCAGCAAACAGGGGCACTACCCCTCTGGAAACACCATATATTTT
CASKQGHYPSGNTIYF
>.|TRBJ2-1|TRBV5-4|.
TGTGCCAGCAGACAAGACAGCTACAATGAGCAGTTCTTC
CASRQDSYNEQFF
>.|TRBJ2-7|TRBV5-1|.
TGCGCCAGCAGTTCGAGGCTAGGTAATGAAGACGAGCAGTACTTC
CASSSRLGNEDEQYF
>few|TRBJ1-6|TRBV7-3|TRBD1
TGTGCCAGCAGCCTCAGACCTCAACAGGGGATTTTATTTAATTCACCCCTCCACTTT
CASSLRPQQGILFNSPLHF
>.|TRBJ1-5|TRBV6-1|TRBD1
TGTGCCAGCAGTGAATCAATAGGACAGGGGAATCAGCCCCAGCATTTT
CASSESIGQGNQPQHF
>.|TRBJ2-7|TRBV11-2|.
TGTGCCAGCAGCTTATCGGACACCTACGAGCAGTACTTC
CASSLSDTYEQYF